The clone carrying this T cell receptor beta chain was observed a few times. Antigen unknown. The sample originates from a study of identical twins. MiXCR was run by TCRdb on the 5' RACE reads, yielding one entry per CDR3 protein. The table shows 260,000 or so distinct CDR3 sequences, with around 7.6% occurring only once. Study-wide results and caveats: Beta out-of-frame sequences showed weaker excess twin sharing. Out-of-frame TCR alpha sharing in monozygotic twins exceeded recombination model predictions.

The V gene end was trimmed by 6 bases and the J gene end by 1 base; junction bases not matched to a gene: 9. Germline assignment: CDR1 SNHLY and CDR2 FYNNEI. The CDR3 runs to 16 residues. This sample was also put to use in a study of yellow fever vaccine responses in identical twins.

V and J are TRBV2 and TRBJ2-1, with 7 bases matching TRBD1. Sample: CD8+ T cells sorted from blood. The clonotype comes from a woman aged 18-30 years in good health. The CDR3 reads CASRGDTGESYNEQFF. The CDR3 DNA sequence: TGTGCCAGCAGGGGGGATACAGGGGAATCCTACAATGAGCAGTTCTTC.